Below, 15 T cell receptor beta chains from the same sample are listed, as sequenced in a study of blood T cell repertoires in COVID-19. Assay used: immunoSEQ multiplex PCR; TCRdb lists only in-frame clones, some missing. The sample has 40,000 to 60,000 clones; 80% to 90% are singletons. Input material: peripheral blood. These TCRs come from a human donor in a cohort sampled during active COVID-19.

This clone was observed once. The J gene is TRBJ1-6, the V gene TRBV2; TRBD1 is a possible D gene (6 bases). Germline V lookup: CDR1 SNHLY, CDR2 FYNNEI. V shed 6 bases and J shed 5 bases, with 8 bases lying between them. The CDR3 contains 13 residues. The CDR3 bases are TGTGCCAGCAGGCAGGGGAATAATTCACCCCTCCACTTT. This gives the protein CASRQGNNSPLHF.

This clone was observed a few times. The chain combines TRBV7-9 with TRBJ2-3; D remains unclear. The germline gives CDR1 SEHNR, CDR2 FQNEAQ (reference sequence). Trimming pared 5 bases from V and 5 bases from J, leaving 11 bases between. CDR3 length: 13 residues. The chain's CDR3 is CASSPPTGDTQYF. The CDR3 DNA sequence: TGTGCCAGCAGCCCCCCAACTGGAGATACGCAGTATTTT.

The chain employs TRBV24-1 and TRBJ2-2; 7 bases align to TRBD2. Germline V gives CDR1 KGHDR, CDR2 SFDVKD. The V gene end was trimmed by 5 bases and the J gene end by 0 bases; junction bases not matched to a gene: 11. CDR3 length: 18 amino acids. CDR3 DNA: TGTGCCACCAGTGCGTGGGGAGCGGGGTCGACGAACACCGGGGAGCTGTTTTTT. Its protein is CATSAWGAGSTNTGELFF.

V usage is TRBV11-2 and J usage is TRBJ2-5; D gene unclear. The CDR3 is 14 residues long. V lost 0 bases and J lost 5, with 10 bases in between. Germline V gene sequence: CDR1 SGHAT, CDR2 FQNNGV. The CDR3 DNA follows: TGTGCCAGCAGCTTAGATAGTCACTTGGAGACCCAGTACTTC. Translating gives CASSLDSHLETQYF.

V gene TRBV6-6 combines with J gene TRBJ2-7; 8 bases are shared with TRBD2. Trimming removed 5 bases from V and 2 bases from J; junction bases left unmatched: 5. The CDR3 has 14 amino acids. The germline V gene encodes CDR1 MNHNY and CDR2 SVGAGI (reference sequence). The CDR3 loop reads CASSAGTRTYEQYF. CDR3 nucleotides: TGTGCCAGCAGTGCCGGGACTAGGACCTACGAGCAGTACTTC.

In its sample, this clone was seen once. The CDR3 DNA reads TGTGCCAGCAGTTTCGACAGAAATTCACCCCTCCACTTT. Protein sequence: CASSFDRNSPLHF. The chain joins TRBV27 to TRBJ1-6; a possible D gene is TRBD1 (5 bases). The V gene lost 3 bases and the J gene lost 7 bases, with 7 bases spanning the gap. Germline CDR1 is MNHEY and CDR2 is SMNVEV (reference sequence). The CDR3 is 13 amino acids.

The J gene is TRBJ2-5, the V gene TRBV19; 7 positions agree with TRBD2. Germline CDR1 and CDR2: LNHDA and SQIVND (reference sequence). The CDR3 is 19 residues long. J was trimmed by 4 bases and V by 5 bases; bases with no gene match: 22. This chain's CDR3 is CASSQIPGGAGNAPETQYF. The CDR3 DNA is TGTGCCAGTAGTCAGATCCCTGGGGGAGCGGGAAACGCTCCAGAGACCCAGTACTTC. The whole variable domain, filled in from reference TRBV19 and TRBJ2-5, reads DGGITQSPKYLFRKEGQNVTLSCEQNLNHDAMYWYRQDPGQGLRLIYYSQIVNDFQKGDIAEGYSVSREKKESFPLTVTSAQKNPTAFYLCASSQIPGGAGNAPETQYFGPGTRLLVL.

The table lists this clone with a few counts. This chain joins TRBV30 and TRBJ2-7; D call uncertain. The CDR3 sequence is 11 residues long. Germline V gene data show CDR1 as GTSNPN and CDR2 as SVGIG (reference sequence). V was trimmed by 0 bases and J by 5 bases, leaving 5 bases between them. The DNA of the CDR3 is TGTGCCTGGAGTGTAACGGACGAGCAGTACTTC. Translated: CAWSVTDEQYF. Full variable domain (remainder filled in from reference TRBV30 and TRBJ2-7): SQTIHQWPATLVQPVGSPLSLECTVEGTSNPNLYWYRQAAGRGLQLLFYSVGIGQISSEVPQNLSASRPQDRQFILSSKKLLLSDSGFYLCAWSVTDEQYFGPGTRLTVT.

The chain uses TRBV7-2 and TRBJ2-7; D not resolved. V dropped 1 base and J dropped 1 base, with 5 bases sitting between them. The CDR3 has 13 residues. Germline V CDR1 and CDR2: SGHTA, FQGNSA. CDR3 DNA sequence: TGTGCCAGCAGCTTAGTGCGGTCCTACGAGCAGTACTTC. The encoded protein is CASSLVRSYEQYF.

The chain recombines TRBV5-1 with TRBJ1-1; D may be TRBD1 (6 bases). Germline V gives CDR1 SGHRS, CDR2 YFSETQ. Trimming pared 3 bases from V and 2 bases from J, leaving 11 bases between. The CDR3 contains 14 residues. The CDR3 region has the DNA TGCGCCAGCAGCTCCGGACAGTTAAACACTGAAGCTTTCTTT. Protein: CASSSGQLNTEAFF.

The chain is built from TRBV6-2 or TRBV6-3 and TRBJ2-7; 14 nucleotides line up with TRBD2. Germline trimming cut 2 bases from V and 8 bases from J; bases unmatched to any gene: 5. The V gene's germline CDR1 is MNHEY and CDR2 SVGEGT. This CDR3 contains 15 residues. CDR3 residues: CASSYPGTSGSQQYF. CDR3 sequence (DNA): TGTGCCAGCAGTTACCCCGGGACTAGCGGGAGTCAGCAGTACTTC.

The genes are TRBV29-1 and TRBJ2-3; D perhaps matches TRBD1 (6 bases). With 3 bases removed from V and 0 bases from J, the gap between germline ends came to 13 bases. Germline values: CDR1 SQVTM, CDR2 ANQGSEA. CDR3 length: 15 amino acids. The CDR3 sequence: CSVDDPRGSTDTQYF. The CDR3 DNA sequence: TGCAGCGTTGATGACCCCAGGGGTAGCACAGATACGCAGTATTTT.

This clone was detected only once. The J gene is TRBJ1-2, the V gene TRBV29-1; a possible D gene is TRBD1 (5 bases). Deletions cut 6 bases from V and 4 bases from J, with 18 bases between. CDR1 and CDR2 (germline): SQVTM, ANQGSEA. The CDR3 covers 14 residues. CDR3 sequence: CSVPRDGSFYGYTF. Written as DNA, the CDR3 is TGCAGCGTGCCGCGGGACGGCTCCTTCTATGGCTACACCTTC.

This chain uses TRBV30 with TRBJ1-1; a possible D gene is TRBD1 (6 bases). Looked up from germline, CDR1 is GTSNPN and CDR2 is SVGIG (reference sequence). Trimming removed 4 bases from V and 4 bases from J, with 10 bases in between. The CDR3 is made up of 12 amino acids. CDR3 DNA: TGTGCCTGGATTACAGGGATCACTGAAGCTTTCTTT. It is translated as CAWITGITEAFF.

The chain links TRBV15 to TRBJ2-7; TRBD1 is a possible D gene (6 bases). V was trimmed by 1 base and J by 2 bases, leaving 9 bases between them. Germline-derived CDR1 and CDR2 are LNHNV and YYDKDF (reference sequence). This CDR3 is 14 amino acids long. This CDR3 reads CATSRGGTTYEQYF. The DNA for the CDR3 is TGTGCCACCAGCAGAGGTGGGACAACCTACGAGCAGTACTTC.